Each of the 11 T cell receptor beta chains below was sequenced from the same sample in a study of blood T cell repertoires in COVID-19. Clones were read by immunoSEQ multiplex PCR, and TCRdb kept only the in-frame ones, dropping some. The sample lists more than 85,000 clones; approximately 86% were seen once. Sample: peripheral blood. These receptors originate from a woman aged 55-70 years with acute or convalescent COVID-19.

The genes are TRBV28 and TRBJ2-4; weak D call: TRBD1 (6 bases). The CDR3 is made up of 14 amino acids. Germline CDR1 and CDR2: MDHEN and SYDVKM. The V and J ends lost 6 bases and 4 bases respectively, with 13 bases between them. CDR3 sequence reads: CASSSFGQKNIQYF. For the CDR3, the DNA is TGTGCCAGCAGCTCCTTCGGACAGAAAAACATTCAGTACTTC.

The rearrangement links TRBV6-2 or TRBV6-3 to TRBJ2-1, with TRBD1 identical over 9 bases. J was trimmed by 9 bases and V by 6 bases; bases with no gene match: 12. The CDR3 consists of 15 residues. Germline loops: CDR1 MNHEY, CDR2 SVGEGT. This CDR3 is CASSTGQGLGGEQFF. CDR3 coding DNA: TGTGCCAGCAGCACCGGACAGGGGTTAGGGGGTGAGCAGTTCTTC.

Concerning this clone: The same CDR3 also results from other DNA sequences found in this sample. The rearrangement joins TRBV6-5 to TRBJ1-1; 8 bases fit TRBD1. This CDR3 comprises 14 residues. Germline V gene sequence: CDR1 MNHEY, CDR2 SVGAGI. Trimming at V came to 4 bases and at J to 0 bases, leaving 1 base not matched to a gene. Written as DNA, the CDR3 is TGTGCCAGCAGTTTGGACAGGGTGAACACTGAAGCTTTCTTT. Translated: CASSLDRVNTEAFF.

V gene TRBV3-1 (or the pseudogene TRBV3-2) combines with J gene TRBJ2-7, with a weak D call TRBD1 (6 bases). The CDR3 has 14 residues. Germline loops: CDR1 LGHDT, CDR2 YNNKEL (reference sequence). Trimming removed 3 bases from V and 3 bases from J, with 12 bases in between. As DNA, the CDR3 is TGTGCCAGCAGCCAGTATACAGGGAACTACGAGCAGTACTTC. Protein sequence: CASSQYTGNYEQYF.

The chain links TRBV7-9 to TRBJ1-2; the match to TRBD1 covers 7 bases. The J segment lost 4 bases and the V segment lost 1 base, leaving 3 bases of the junction unmatched. CDR1 SEHNR and CDR2 FQNEAQ come from the germline V gene (reference sequence). The CDR3 has 14 amino acids. The CDR3 DNA sequence: TGTGCCAGCAGCTTAGGGACAGGATCCTATGGCTACACCTTC. It is translated as CASSLGTGSYGYTF.

Only one count was recorded for this clone. J is TRBJ2-3 and V is TRBV6-2 or TRBV6-3; TRBD2 might be the D (6 bases). Germline V gives CDR1 MNHEY, CDR2 SVGEGT. This CDR3 region has 16 residues. Trimming left V 5 bases short and J 7 bases short, with 22 bases between. CDR3 residues: CASSTLRLGRTHTQYF. The CDR3 nucleotides are TGTGCCAGCAGTACCTTAAGACTAGGGCGGACACATACGCAGTATTTT.

The chain joins TRBV11-3 to TRBJ2-2, with 7 bases that match TRBD2. The CDR3 has 14 residues. J gave up 4 bases and V 5 bases, and 4 bases lay outside the gene matches. Germline V gene lookup returns CDR1 SGHNT and CDR2 YENEEA. CDR3 in DNA: TGTGCCAGCAGCCGGGAGGAAGGCACCGGGGAGCTGTTTTTT. It encodes CASSREEGTGELFF. Full variable domain (outside the CDR3, taken from reference TRBV11-3 and TRBJ2-2): EAGVVQSPRYKIIEKKQPVAFWCNPISGHNTLYWYLQNLGQGPELLIRYENEEAVDDSQLPKDRFSAERLKGVDSTLKIQPAELGDSAVYLCASSREEGTGELFFGEGSRLTVL.

V is TRBV24-1 and J is TRBJ2-3, with D perhaps matching TRBD1 (5 bases). Germline values: CDR1 KGHDR, CDR2 SFDVKD. V dropped 0 bases and J dropped 1 base, with 13 bases sitting between them. The CDR3 runs to 17 residues. CDR3 residues: CATSDLGQGQGTDTQYF. The CDR3 DNA sequence: TGTGCCACCAGTGATTTGGGGCAGGGCCAGGGCACAGATACGCAGTATTTT.

The rearrangement links TRBV6-1 to TRBJ1-6; D gene ambiguous. V lost 1 base to trimming and J lost 15 bases, with 19 bases between them. Germline assignment: CDR1 MNHNS and CDR2 SASEGT. There are 15 residues in the CDR3. The CDR3 nucleotides read TGTGCCAGCAGTGAAGACCACAGCAGGTCGGTTTTCCTCCACTTT. Translated: CASSEDHSRSVFLHF.

The J gene is TRBJ2-1, the V gene TRBV19; 10 nucleotides line up with TRBD2. V gave up 2 bases and J gave up 9 bases; unmatched junction bases: 7. Germline lookup yields CDR1 LNHDA and CDR2 SQIVND (reference sequence). CDR3 length: 15 residues. CDR3 DNA: TGTGCCAGTAGTATACTAGCGGGAGCTTTCGGTGAGCAGTTCTTC. Encoded protein: CASSILAGAFGEQFF.

The V and J genes are TRBV5-6 and TRBJ1-2, with D possibly TRBD1 on 6 matching bases. Germline V gene sequence: CDR1 SGHDT, CDR2 YYEEEE. The CDR3 totals 13 residues. Trimming stripped 5 bases from V and 2 bases from J, with 10 bases between. In nucleotides, the CDR3 is TGTGCCAGCAGTACAGGGCGCAACTATGGCTACACCTTC. It encodes CASSTGRNYGYTF.